This TCR beta chain was documented in a study of read filtering for tumor transcriptome and immune sequencing. This CDR3 has 15 residues. The germline V gene has CDR1 SNHLY and CDR2 FYNNEI. V was cut by 4 bases and J by 6 bases, with 16 bases left in between. The library was built from 400 ng RNA with molecular barcoded adaptors for alpha/delta and beta/gamma chains. TCRdb independently ran MiXCR on the reads; one entry per CDR3 protein. This sample has 130,000 or so distinct CDR3 sequences, with less than 15% found just once. Sequenced: a population of CD138-negative cells sorted from bone marrow. The chain has TRBV2 and TRBJ1-5, with D perhaps matching TRBD1 (6 bases). The receptor comes from a donor at least 40 years old with multiple myeloma. The CDR3 protein is CASSVSTRGSQPQHF. Here the CDR3 DNA reads TGTGCCAGCAGTGTGTCTACCAGGGGAAGTCAGCCCCAGCATTTT.